Following are 30 T cell receptor beta chains from one sample sequenced in a study of blood T cell repertoires in COVID-19. Sequencing was performed with immunoSEQ multiplex PCR; in TCRdb, only in-frame clones are kept and a portion is missing. Of about 57,000 clones in the sample, more than 90% were seen once. The sample was peripheral blood. Receptors were obtained from a man aged 55-75 years with acute or convalescent COVID-19.

The V call is TRBV5-1, the J call TRBJ2-5, with TRBD1 as a possible D gene (6 bases). With 4 bases removed from V and 4 bases from J, the gap between germline ends came to 17 bases. The CDR3 sequence is 15 residues long. CDR1 is SGHRS and CDR2 is YFSETQ in the germline V gene. The CDR3 nucleotides read TGCGCCAGCAGCCCTCTAGGGCAGGGGACAGAGACCCAGTACTTC. This translates into CASSPLGQGTETQYF.

This clone was found once. This chain connects TRBV12-3 or TRBV12-4 to TRBJ2-7; TRBD1 agrees at 7 bases. The junction had 4 bases not matched to a gene; V was cut back by 4 bases and J by 4 bases. This CDR3 is built from 13 residues. DNA for the CDR3: TGTGCCAGCAGTTCGGACAGGTATTACGAGCAGTACTTC. Translated, it gives CASSSDRYYEQYF.

V gene TRBV7-6 combines with J gene TRBJ2-4, with 10 bases matching TRBD2. The CDR3 loop spans 18 amino acids. J gave up 0 bases and V 1 base, and 6 bases lay outside the gene matches. CDR1 is SGHVS and CDR2 is FNYEAQ in the germline V gene. The CDR3 DNA is TGTGCCAGCAGCTTAGGCGCTAGCGGGAGAGTAGCCAAAAACATTCAGTACTTC. It encodes CASSLGASGRVAKNIQYF.

The V and J genes are TRBV2 and TRBJ2-2, with 8 bases that match TRBD2. The CDR3 covers 15 residues. CDR1 is SNHLY and CDR2 is FYNNEI in the germline V gene. Trimming took 6 bases from V and 6 from J; bases not matched to a gene: 9. Here the CDR3 reads CASRTGTRTAGELFF. CDR3 DNA sequence: TGTGCCAGCAGAACCGGGACTAGGACTGCCGGGGAGCTGTTTTTT.

The gene calls are TRBV6-5 and TRBJ1-1; 8 nucleotides align to TRBD1. This CDR3 has 14 residues. With 6 bases clipped from V and 5 bases from J, the junction kept 8 bases outside the gene matches. The germline V gene encodes CDR1 MNHEY and CDR2 SVGAGI. In DNA, the CDR3 is TGTGCCAGCAGCAAAGGCAGGGGGCGGACTGAAGCTTTCTTT. As protein: CASSKGRGRTEAFF.

The CDR3: CASSFPLAGGGDTQYF. CDR3 nucleotide sequence: TGTGCCAGCAGCTTCCCACTAGCGGGAGGAGGAGATACGCAGTATTTT. The chain joins TRBV5-4 to TRBJ2-3, with 12 nucleotides matching TRBD2. The V gene end was trimmed by 2 bases and the J gene end by 5 bases; junction bases not matched to a gene: 6. This CDR3 comprises 16 residues. Germline V gene sequence: CDR1 SGHNT, CDR2 YYREEE (reference sequence).

CDR3: CASSPLLSPSGNQETQYF. CDR3 nucleotide sequence: TGTGCCAGCTCACCACTATTATCCCCTAGCGGGAACCAAGAGACCCAGTACTTC. The V call is TRBV18, the J call TRBJ2-5, with 9 bases lining up with TRBD2. The junction had 9 bases not matched to a gene; V was cut back by 1 base and J by 0 bases. The CDR3 consists of 18 residues. Per the germline V gene, CDR1 is KGHSH and CDR2 is LQKENI.

The chain links TRBV15 to TRBJ2-2, with D possibly being TRBD2 (5 bases). The CDR3 consists of 16 residues. Trimming removed 1 base from V and 4 bases from J, with 13 bases in between. Germline CDR1 is LNHNV and CDR2 is YYDKDF (reference sequence). CDR3 sequence: CATSRGETEPTGELFF. The CDR3 DNA reads as TGTGCCACCAGCAGAGGGGAGACCGAACCCACCGGGGAGCTGTTTTTT.

The J gene is TRBJ2-3, the V gene TRBV4-1; 13 positions agree with TRBD2. This CDR3 spans 17 amino acids. The germline gives CDR1 MGHRA, CDR2 YSYEKL. Trimming took 4 bases from V and 0 from J; bases not matched to a gene: 4. The CDR3 region is CASSLMTSGRSTDTQYF. In DNA, the CDR3 is TGCGCCAGCAGCCTTATGACTAGCGGGAGGAGCACAGATACGCAGTATTTT.

The CDR3 loop is CASSLTSRADGYTF. The CDR3 nucleotides read TGTGCCAGCAGCTTAACTTCCAGGGCGGATGGCTACACCTTC. J is TRBJ1-2 and V is TRBV13; weak D call: TRBD1 (5 bases). Per the germline V gene, CDR1 is PRHDT and CDR2 is FYEKMQ (reference sequence). The CDR3 has 14 residues. V lost 2 bases and J lost 6, with 13 bases in between.

This chain connects TRBV19 to TRBJ2-1, with D possibly matching TRBD2 (5 bases). The CDR3 is made up of 17 amino acids. In germline, CDR1 is LNHDA, CDR2 SQIVND (reference sequence). V was shortened by 3 bases and J by 2 bases, with 17 bases between the two germline ends. The CDR3 is CASSMPGLAEPYNEQFF. DNA for the CDR3: TGTGCCAGTAGTATGCCCGGGCTAGCCGAACCCTACAATGAGCAGTTCTTC.

This chain connects TRBV27 to TRBJ2-7; D possibly corresponds to TRBD2 (7 bases). Trimming shortened V by 3 bases and J by 1 base, and 10 bases separated the two germline ends. CDR1 and CDR2 (germline): MNHEY, SMNVEV (reference sequence). This CDR3 is built from 14 residues. The CDR3 reads CASSLSGTSYEQYF. The DNA of the CDR3 is TGTGCCAGCAGTTTGAGCGGGACATCCTACGAGCAGTACTTC.

The genes are TRBV7-2 and TRBJ1-3; 9 bases are a match to TRBD1. Germline-derived CDR1 and CDR2 are SGHTA and FQGNSA. Trimming at V came to 3 bases and at J to 1 base, leaving 4 bases not matched to a gene. The CDR3 is made up of 16 amino acids. The CDR3 reads CASSLTGTGSGNTIYF. The CDR3 bases are TGTGCCAGCAGCTTGACCGGGACAGGGTCTGGAAACACCATATATTTT.

This clone was seen just once. The chain uses TRBV28 and TRBJ1-4; the match to TRBD1 covers 7 bases. V lost 5 bases and J lost 6; bases outside the gene matches: 6. The CDR3 has 14 amino acids. Germline CDR1 and CDR2: MDHEN and SYDVKM. CDR3: CASSLRGEHEKLFF. CDR3 nucleotides: TGTGCCAGCAGTCTCAGGGGGGAACATGAAAAACTGTTTTTT.

The chain recombines TRBV7-8 with TRBJ1-5; D possibly corresponds to TRBD1 (6 bases). V lost 4 bases and J 3 bases, leaving 10 bases between the germline ends. The germline CDR1 and CDR2 sequences are SGHVS and FQNEAQ. The CDR3 is 14 residues long. The CDR3 sequence: CASSSQGLNQPQHF. The DNA for the CDR3 is TGTGCCAGCAGCTCGCAGGGGCTCAATCAGCCCCAGCATTTT.

CDR3 sequence (DNA): TGTGCCAGCAGCGTAGGGCTAGCGGGAGGTCGAGAGACCCAGTACTTC. It encodes CASSVGLAGGRETQYF. The V call is TRBV9, the J call TRBJ2-5; 11 bases agree with TRBD2. Trimming cost V 0 bases and J 4 bases; bases outside gene matches: 5. The CDR3 is made up of 16 amino acids. Germline CDR1 reads SGDLS; CDR2 reads YYNGEE.

This sequence joins TRBV27 and TRBJ1-3; no firm D call. This CDR3 comprises 14 residues. Per germline, CDR1 MNHEY and CDR2 SMNVEV (reference sequence). V lost 5 bases to trimming and J lost 0 bases, with 8 bases between them. CDR3 DNA sequence: TGTGCCAGCAGTAGAGGCCCCTCTGGAAACACCATATATTTT. This sequence encodes CASSRGPSGNTIYF.

This chain uses TRBV6-5 with TRBJ2-7; D perhaps matches TRBD2 (6 bases). Germline lookup yields CDR1 MNHEY and CDR2 SVGAGI. This CDR3 region has 15 residues. The V gene lost 2 bases and the J gene lost 5 bases, with 16 bases spanning the gap. DNA of the CDR3: TGTGCCAGCAGTTACCGGCGGGACGCACGTAACGAGCAGTACTTC. This sequence encodes CASSYRRDARNEQYF.

Only one count was recorded for this clone. CDR3 sequence: CASSKGQFYGYTF. CDR3 DNA sequence: TGTGCCAGCAGCAAGGGACAGTTTTATGGCTACACCTTC. The rearrangement uses TRBV7-2 and TRBJ1-2; 7 bases fit TRBD1. This CDR3 has 13 amino acids. V lost 5 bases to trimming and J lost 5 bases; unmatched junction nucleotides: 5. CDR1 and CDR2 from the germline V gene are SGHTA and FQGNSA.

The chain is built from TRBV23-1 and TRBJ1-3, with 11 bases lining up with TRBD1. TRBV23-1 carries the ORF label, with uncertain function. V gave up 2 bases and J gave up 4 bases; unmatched junction bases: 10. This CDR3 has 18 residues. The CDR3 is CASSQPRGTGGKGNTIYF. The DNA for the CDR3 is TGCGCCAGCAGTCAACCCAGAGGGACAGGGGGGAAAGGAAACACCATATATTTT.

Here the CDR3 DNA reads TGTGCCAGCAGCTCCCGGGGGGGGGCCCAAGAGACCCAGTACTTC. Amino acids: CASSSRGGAQETQYF. This chain links TRBV11-3 with TRBJ2-5; 8 positions agree with TRBD2. CDR3 size: 15 residues. V gave up 4 bases and J gave up 1 base; unmatched junction bases: 5. The germline CDR1 and CDR2 sequences are SGHNT and YENEEA.

V gene TRBV5-1 combines with J gene TRBJ2-3, with 10 bases identical to TRBD2. The CDR3 runs 17 residues. CDR1 and CDR2 from the germline V gene are SGHRS and YFSETQ. V was pared by 0 bases and J by 4 bases, with 8 bases of the junction left unmatched. The CDR3 reads CASSLAQSSGSPDTQYF. CDR3 DNA: TGCGCCAGCAGCTTGGCCCAGTCTAGCGGGAGTCCAGATACGCAGTATTTT. The full variable domain, its missing parts supplied by reference TRBV5-1 and TRBJ2-3, is KAGVTQTPRYLIKTRGQQVTLSCSPISGHRSVSWYQQTPGQGLQFLFEYFSETQRNKGNFPGRFSGRQFSNSRSEMNVSTLELGDSALYLCASSLAQSSGSPDTQYFGPGTRLTVL.

The chain uses TRBV30 and TRBJ1-5; 7 bases agree with TRBD1. Germline V gene data show CDR1 as GTSNPN and CDR2 as SVGIG (reference sequence). The CDR3 totals 14 residues. V trimming: 4 bases; J trimming: 5 bases; junction bases outside the gene matches: 8. CDR3 DNA: TGTGCCTGGACTAGGGACAGTTCTTATCAGCCCCAGCATTTT. Amino acid sequence: CAWTRDSSYQPQHF.

The gene calls are TRBV20-1 and TRBJ1-6, with 7 bases lining up with TRBD1. Germline loops: CDR1 DFQATT, CDR2 SNEGSKA (reference sequence). The CDR3 is 15 amino acids. The V gene end was trimmed by 3 bases and the J gene end by 9 bases; junction bases not matched to a gene: 11. The CDR3 DNA sequence: TGCAGTGCTAGTACGGGCCAGGGGGTAGGTTCACCCCTCCACTTT. This sequence encodes CSASTGQGVGSPLHF.

The rearrangement uses TRBV9 and TRBJ1-5, with D unclear. V gave up 2 bases and J gave up 5 bases, with 8 bases separating them. CDR3 length: 13 amino acids. Germline values: CDR1 SGDLS, CDR2 YYNGEE. In DNA form, the CDR3 reads TGTGCCAGCAGCGTTATCCGTGATCAGCCCCAGCATTTT. Translated, it gives CASSVIRDQPQHF.

V usage is TRBV5-1 and J usage is TRBJ1-4; TRBD1 is a possible D gene (5 bases). CDR1 SGHRS and CDR2 YFSETQ come from the germline V gene. The CDR3 runs to 18 residues. The V end lost 4 bases, the J end lost 0 bases, and 19 bases lay between the germline ends. CDR3 protein: CASSALWGSFATNEKLFF. CDR3 nucleotides: TGCGCCAGCAGCGCCCTCTGGGGCAGCTTTGCAACTAATGAAAAACTGTTTTTT.

This clone has a single count. The J gene is TRBJ1-1, the V gene TRBV9; unclear D gene. Germline V lookup: CDR1 SGDLS, CDR2 YYNGEE. The CDR3 consists of 13 residues. V lost 4 bases and J lost 0, with 7 bases in between. The CDR3 here is CASSTEMNTEAFF. CDR3 DNA: TGTGCCAGCAGCACAGAGATGAACACTGAAGCTTTCTTT.

The chain recombines TRBV7-2 with TRBJ2-7; weak D call: TRBD2 (6 bases). Trimming took off 10 bases at V and 2 bases at J, with 24 bases between the two ends. The CDR3 is made up of 16 amino acids. Germline loops: CDR1 SGHTA, CDR2 FQGNSA. The CDR3 region is CATGAFLEGPTYEQYF. Written as DNA, the CDR3 is TGTGCCACCGGGGCATTCTTGGAGGGCCCCACCTACGAGCAGTACTTC.

The chain has TRBV4-2 and TRBJ1-6, with 7 bases aligning to TRBD1. There are 18 residues in the CDR3. The germline CDR1 and CDR2 sequences are LGHNA and YNFKEQ. Trimming removed 2 bases from V and 2 bases from J; junction bases left unmatched: 9. CDR3 nucleotide sequence: TGTGCCAGCAGCCAAAATCAGGGGGTCGTCACCTATAATTCACCCCTCCACTTT. This translates into CASSQNQGVVTYNSPLHF.

The chain has TRBV20-1 and TRBJ2-1; a possible D gene is TRBD2 (6 bases). Looked up from germline, CDR1 is DFQATT and CDR2 is SNEGSKA (reference sequence). The CDR3 length is 15 residues. V was shortened by 3 bases and J by 3 bases, with 15 bases between the two germline ends. CDR3 coding DNA: TGCAGTGCTAGTGGTCCGGGACTCTACTACAATGAGCAGTTCTTC. Translation: CSASGPGLYYNEQFF.